The 4 T cell receptor beta chains below were found in one sample sequenced in a study of blood T cell repertoires in COVID-19. TCRdb keeps only in-frame clones here, not all; method: immunoSEQ multiplex PCR. The sample carries 470,000 or so clones, nearly 90% recorded once. Source material: PBMCs or T cells enriched from blood (not recorded which). The source of these receptors is a woman younger than 30 with acute COVID-19.

This chain uses TRBV6-5 with TRBJ1-4; 9 nucleotides align to TRBD1. There are 15 residues in the CDR3. Losses at the gene ends were 6 bases for V and 8 bases for J; bases not matched to a gene: 10. CDR1 and CDR2 from the germline V gene are MNHEY and SVGAGI. The CDR3 loop is CASRRSGTGLEKLFF. The CDR3 bases are TGTGCCAGCAGGCGTTCGGGGACAGGGCTCGAAAAACTGTTTTTT.

The chain has TRBV5-1 and TRBJ2-2, with 8 bases lining up with TRBD1. Trimming at V came to 2 bases and at J to 1 base, leaving 4 bases not matched to a gene. CDR1 is SGHRS, CDR2 YFSETQ, per germline. This CDR3 is built from 16 residues. The CDR3 region is CASSFAGTGNTGELFF. For the CDR3, the DNA is TGCGCCAGCAGCTTTGCCGGGACAGGGAACACCGGGGAGCTGTTTTTT.

J is TRBJ2-1 and V is TRBV5-8, with no clear D. This CDR3 has 13 residues. In germline, CDR1 is SGHTS, CDR2 YDEGEE. The ends were cut back, 0 bases at V and 6 bases at J, with 7 bases in the middle. In DNA form, the CDR3 reads TGTGCCAGCAGCTTGGCTGTCCTCAATGAGCAGTTCTTC. It translates to CASSLAVLNEQFF.

V gene TRBV7-9 combines with J gene TRBJ1-1; D is possibly TRBD1 (5 bases). The CDR3 contains 13 residues. The germline V gene has CDR1 SEHNR and CDR2 FQNEAQ (reference sequence). Trimming took 5 bases from V and 5 from J, leaving 12 bases between them. The CDR3 DNA reads as TGTGCCAGCAGCATTAGGGGAGGGACTGAAGCTTTCTTT. This translates into CASSIRGGTEAFF.